The subject of this entry is one TCR beta chain. Its antigen is unknown. This CDR3 is 15 amino acids long. Germline loops: CDR1 SEHNR, CDR2 FQNEAQ (reference sequence). V was pared by 5 bases and J by 4 bases, with 9 bases of the junction left unmatched. This sample stems from a study of T-cell reconstitution after alpha-beta-depleted transplantation in children. TCRbeta library preparation incorporated unique molecular identifiers. TCRdb recomputed calls from the PCR reads with MiXCR, one row per CDR3 protein. The table has about 600,000 distinct CDR3 sequences, 10% to 15% seen once; the top ten hold about 2%. Study conclusions and caveats: Expanded graft clones numbering several hundred reportedly gave rise to alpha-beta T cells about two months after transplant.

Material: PBMCs, mostly from graft donor cells, obtained 360 days after TCRalphabeta/CD19-depleted stem cell transplant. This sequence originates from a male patient aged 10 to 17 who had a stem cell transplant for acute myeloid leukemia, so the T cells may come from the graft donor. V gene TRBV7-9 combines with J gene TRBJ1-1; 8 bases fit TRBD1. The CDR3 is CASSPFRTGRTEAFF. In nucleotides, the CDR3 is TGTGCCAGCAGCCCATTTCGGACAGGGCGCACTGAAGCTTTCTTT.